One sample yielded the 8 T cell receptor beta chains listed below, sequenced in a study of Ad26.COV2.S vaccination and SARS-CoV-2 variants. Libraries were prepared by immunoSEQ multiplex PCR; TCRdb keeps only in-frame clonotypes and omits some of them. The table records around 350,000 clones, about 85% of them present only once. Treatment reported: some 20 received Ad26.COV2.S at low or high dose, single or two shots; about 5 received placebo; per-sample allocation not given. Collection of samples fell on day 63 after the first vaccine or placebo injection. The source was peripheral blood, collected in a trial of Ad26.COV2.S vaccine versus placebo. Receptors originate from a person aged 18-60 years who received the Ad26.COV2.S COVID-19 vaccine or a placebo.

V gene TRBV7-9 combines with J gene TRBJ2-7, with D hard to call. The CDR3 is 15 amino acids. Germline loops: CDR1 SEHNR, CDR2 FQNEAQ (reference sequence). Between the trimmed V and J ends, which lost 4 bases and 5 bases, there was a span of 18 bases. The CDR3: CASSSRRDSMDEQYF. CDR3 nucleotide sequence: TGTGCCAGCAGCTCAAGACGCGATAGTATGGACGAGCAGTACTTC.

The rearrangement links TRBV2 to TRBJ1-4; TRBD1 might be the D (5 bases). Trimming left V 8 bases short and J 5 bases short, with 15 bases between. CDR3 length: 14 amino acids. Germline CDR1 is SNHLY and CDR2 is FYNNEI. The CDR3 loop reads CASGAGTINEKLFF. The CDR3 DNA sequence: TGTGCCAGCGGGGCGGGAACTATCAATGAAAAACTGTTTTTT.

The chain combines TRBV7-6 with TRBJ2-1; 9 positions agree with TRBD2. V gave up 1 base and J gave up 2 bases; unmatched junction bases: 6. The CDR3 spans 17 residues. CDR1 is SGHVS and CDR2 is FNYEAQ in the germline V gene. CDR3 coding DNA: TGTGCCAGCAGCTTAGTAGGGGCTAGCGGGACCTACAATGAGCAGTTCTTC. Translation gives CASSLVGASGTYNEQFF. The full variable domain, in which reference TRBV7-6 and TRBJ2-1 provide the parts outside the CDR3, is GAGVSQSPRYKVTKRGQDVALRCDPISGHVSLYWYRQALGQGPEFLTYFNYEAQQDKSGLPNDRFSAERPEGSISTLTIQRTEQRDSAMYRCASSLVGASGTYNEQFFGPGTRLTVL.

V usage is TRBV28 and J usage is TRBJ2-3, with no clear D. V was trimmed by 3 bases and J by 6 bases, leaving 13 bases between them. The germline CDR1 and CDR2 sequences are MDHEN and SYDVKM. The CDR3 extends over 14 amino acids. The CDR3 loop reads CASSFLGFGDTQYF. In DNA, the CDR3 is TGTGCCAGCAGTTTTTTGGGGTTTGGGGATACGCAGTATTTT.

This chain links TRBV6-5 with TRBJ1-5; possible D gene TRBD1, 6 bases. Germline values: CDR1 MNHEY, CDR2 SVGAGI. This CDR3 has 13 residues. V lost 7 bases and J 4 bases, leaving 11 bases between the germline ends. CDR3 coding DNA: TGTGCCAGCACGTTTCAGGGGAATCAGCCCCAGCATTTT. It specifies CASTFQGNQPQHF.

Only a few counts were recorded for this clone. V gene TRBV11-2 combines with J gene TRBJ2-3; 7 bases match TRBD1. The CDR3 has 14 residues. The junction had 7 bases not matched to a gene; V was cut back by 5 bases and J by 5 bases. Germline loops: CDR1 SGHAT, CDR2 FQNNGV. This CDR3 is CASSPYRGVDTQYF. The CDR3, as DNA: TGTGCCAGCAGCCCCTACAGGGGAGTAGATACGCAGTATTTT.

This clone was detected only a few times. The V and J genes are TRBV28 and TRBJ1-6; D is undetermined. V dropped 6 bases and J dropped 0 bases, with 9 bases sitting between them. In germline, CDR1 is MDHEN, CDR2 SYDVKM. This CDR3 is built from 15 residues. This CDR3 is CASRRSSSYNSPLHF. For the CDR3, the DNA is TGTGCCAGCAGACGGTCTAGCTCCTATAATTCACCCCTCCACTTT.

CDR3 protein: CASSAGTHTFYYEQYF. Here the CDR3 DNA reads TGTGCCAGCAGCGCTGGGACTCACACCTTCTACTACGAGCAGTACTTC. The chain carries TRBV7-2 and TRBJ2-7; possibly TRBD2 for D (6 bases). This CDR3 has 16 residues. From germline, CDR1 is SGHTA and CDR2 FQGNSA. Trimming took 5 bases from V and 3 from J, leaving 20 bases between them. Full variable domain (remainder filled in from reference TRBV7-2 and TRBJ2-7): GAGVSQSPSNKVTEKGKDVELRCDPISGHTALYWYRQSLGQGLEFLIYFQGNSAPDKSGLPSDRFSAERTGGSVSTLTIQRTQQEDSAVYLCASSAGTHTFYYEQYFGPGTRLTVT.